The 21 T cell receptor beta chains given below trace back to one sample, sequenced in a study of cytomegalovirus exposure and HLA in healthy donors. The study ran its PCR with 60 Vbeta and 13 Jbeta primers. Method: immunoSEQ multiplex PCR; TCRdb's copy keeps in-frame clones and lacks some. This table has under 150,000 clones, about 85% appearing once. The specimen sequenced was PBMCs. These receptors all come from a female donor in good health and CMV-seronegative.

This chain joins TRBV7-9 and TRBJ1-2; possible D gene TRBD1, 6 bases. Germline V lookup: CDR1 SEHNR, CDR2 FQNEAQ (reference sequence). Trimming pared 1 base from V and 4 bases from J, leaving 13 bases between. The CDR3 length is 15 residues. The CDR3 region is CASSLDTGRGYGYTF. The CDR3 DNA follows: TGTGCCAGCAGCTTAGATACAGGGAGGGGCTATGGCTACACCTTC.

The rearrangement uses TRBV6-6 and TRBJ2-1, with 9 positions matching TRBD1. Germline V gene sequence: CDR1 MNHNY, CDR2 SVGAGI (reference sequence). There are 15 residues in the CDR3. Trimming removed 2 bases from V and 4 bases from J; junction bases left unmatched: 3. This CDR3 reads CASSYRDRAYNEQFF. The DNA for the CDR3 is TGTGCCAGCAGTTACCGGGACAGGGCATACAATGAGCAGTTCTTC.

This chain connects TRBV7-9 to TRBJ1-2; D unresolved. CDR3 length: 13 amino acids. The germline V and J ends were trimmed by 3 bases and 5 bases, with 10 bases remaining between them. Looked up from germline, CDR1 is SEHNR and CDR2 is FQNEAQ (reference sequence). CDR3 DNA: TGTGCCAGCAGCTTTAACAGACGTTATGGCTACACCTTC. Residues: CASSFNRRYGYTF.

The CDR3 loop is CASSLDSGSTDTQYF. The CDR3 DNA sequence: TGTGCCAGCAGCTTGGATAGCGGGAGCACAGATACGCAGTATTTT. This chain uses TRBV5-4 with TRBJ2-3, with 7 bases fitting TRBD2. The germline gives CDR1 SGHNT, CDR2 YYREEE (reference sequence). Trimming removed 0 bases from V and 0 bases from J; junction bases left unmatched: 1. CDR3 length: 15 amino acids.

This chain links TRBV10-3 with TRBJ2-6; a weak D match, TRBD2 (6 bases). Germline CDR1 reads ENHRY; CDR2 reads SYGVKD. This CDR3 region has 17 residues. V was trimmed by 2 bases and J by 0 bases, leaving 11 bases between them. The CDR3 protein is CAISETSGGSGANVLTF. The CDR3 DNA follows: TGTGCCATCAGTGAGACCTCCGGGGGCTCTGGGGCCAACGTCCTGACTTTC.

CDR3 nucleotides: TGTGCCAGCAGCGCCGTGACGGGAGACTACGAGCAGTACTTC. Protein sequence: CASSAVTGDYEQYF. The chain combines TRBV7-2 with TRBJ2-7; TRBD2 might be the D (6 bases). CDR3 length: 14 amino acids. Germline CDR1 reads SGHTA; CDR2 reads FQGNSA. Trimming removed 5 bases from V and 3 bases from J, with 14 bases in between. The complete variable domain, with remaining parts taken from reference TRBV7-2 and TRBJ2-7, reads GAGVSQSPSNKVTEKGKDVELRCDPISGHTALYWYRQSLGQGLEFLIYFQGNSAPDKSGLPSDRFSAERTGGSVSTLTIQRTQQEDSAVYLCASSAVTGDYEQYFGPGTRLTVT.

The gene calls are TRBV7-9 and TRBJ2-5, with TRBD1 as a possible D gene (6 bases). The CDR3 runs to 17 residues. Trimming cost V 2 bases and J 5 bases, with 21 bases left between them. Germline V lookup: CDR1 SEHNR, CDR2 FQNEAQ (reference sequence). The CDR3 nucleotides are TGTGCCAGCAGCTTAATTTCGAGATCAGGGGCAAGGGAGACCCAGTACTTC. This gives the protein CASSLISRSGARETQYF.

The chain carries TRBV7-2 and TRBJ2-5; 7 positions agree with TRBD1. This CDR3 is 15 amino acids long. V was pared by 3 bases and J by 5 bases, with 9 bases of the junction left unmatched. Per germline, CDR1 SGHTA and CDR2 FQGNSA. The CDR3 region is CASSFEGASWETQYF. The CDR3, as DNA: TGTGCCAGCAGCTTTGAGGGGGCTTCTTGGGAGACCCAGTACTTC.

V and J are TRBV4-1 and TRBJ2-7; TRBD2 agrees at 8 bases. Germline lookup yields CDR1 MGHRA and CDR2 YSYEKL. The CDR3 spans 17 residues. The trim removed 0 bases at V and 6 bases at J, leaving 13 bases unmatched. The CDR3 DNA is TGCGCCAGCAGCCAAGATGCCCCTGGGACTAGGGCAGGCGAGCAGTACTTC. Translation gives CASSQDAPGTRAGEQYF.

V is TRBV19 and J is TRBJ1-1; a weak D match, TRBD1 (5 bases). Germline lookup yields CDR1 LNHDA and CDR2 SQIVND (reference sequence). Deletions cut 1 base from V and 6 bases from J, with 9 bases between. The CDR3 spans 13 residues. CDR3 sequence: CASSIVPGPEAFF. Written as DNA, the CDR3 is TGTGCCAGTAGTATAGTGCCAGGGCCTGAAGCTTTCTTT.

The gene calls are TRBV6-1 and TRBJ2-7; 9 bases are shared with TRBD1. CDR3 length: 14 residues. Germline CDR1 reads MNHNS; CDR2 reads SASEGT. Unmatched junction bases numbered 6, after V lost 7 bases and J lost 2 bases. CDR3 sequence: CASTRDRAPYEQYF. In nucleotides, the CDR3 is TGTGCCAGCACCAGGGACAGGGCACCCTACGAGCAGTACTTC.

This clone was counted only a few times. The chain combines TRBV5-4 with TRBJ1-1, with TRBD1 matching over 9 bases. The CDR3 sequence is 14 residues long. The trim removed 4 bases at V and 3 bases at J, leaving 4 bases unmatched. Germline lookup yields CDR1 SGHNT and CDR2 YYREEE (reference sequence). The chain's CDR3 is CASSTRQGDTEAFF. In DNA, the CDR3 is TGTGCCAGCAGCACCCGACAGGGGGACACTGAAGCTTTCTTT. The full variable domain, in which reference TRBV5-4 and TRBJ1-1 provide the parts outside the CDR3, is ETGVTQSPTHLIKTRGQQVTLRCSSQSGHNTVSWYQQALGQGPQFIFQYYREEENGRGNFPPRFSGLQFPNYSSELNVNALELDDSALYLCASSTRQGDTEAFFGQGTRLTVV.

The rearrangement joins TRBV18 to TRBJ1-2, with 8 positions matching TRBD1. The V segment lost 3 bases and the J segment 4 bases; nucleotides outside the gene matches: 7. The CDR3 consists of 15 residues. Germline V gene data show CDR1 as KGHSH and CDR2 as LQKENI. Here the CDR3 reads CASSPGQGEAYGYTF. The CDR3 coding sequence is TGTGCCAGCTCACCTGGACAGGGTGAGGCCTATGGCTACACCTTC.

This chain connects TRBV7-2 to TRBJ2-5; 7 bases align to TRBD1. Germline CDR1 is SGHTA and CDR2 is FQGNSA. CDR3 size: 14 residues. V was clipped by 1 base and J by 3 bases; unmatched bases: 2. CDR3 DNA sequence: TGTGCCAGCAGCTTAGTACAGGGGAAAGAGACCCAGTACTTC. It yields the protein CASSLVQGKETQYF.

This rearrangement joins TRBV6-5 to TRBJ2-7, with 8 positions matching TRBD1. The trim removed 5 bases at V and 3 bases at J, leaving 3 bases unmatched. The CDR3 is 13 residues long. In germline, CDR1 is MNHEY, CDR2 SVGAGI. Here the CDR3 reads CASSPDRDYEQYF. CDR3 DNA: TGTGCCAGCAGTCCGGACAGGGACTACGAGCAGTACTTC.

This clone came up a few times. This chain connects TRBV7-2 to TRBJ2-3, with 13 bases that match TRBD2. In germline, CDR1 is SGHTA, CDR2 FQGNSA. This CDR3 is built from 18 residues. J lost 4 bases, V lost 5 bases, and 12 bases had no gene match. This CDR3 reads CASSLRTSGSWSPDTQYF. The DNA of the CDR3 is TGTGCCAGCAGCCTACGGACTAGCGGGAGCTGGAGTCCAGATACGCAGTATTTT.

The V call is TRBV29-1, the J call TRBJ2-7, with 9 bases matching TRBD1. The CDR3 extends over 13 amino acids. The junction had 3 bases not matched to a gene; V was cut back by 4 bases and J by 2 bases. Germline CDR1 is SQVTM and CDR2 is ANQGSEA. DNA of the CDR3: TGCAGCGTTGGGGGACAGGGCGCCTACGAGCAGTACTTC. Its protein product is CSVGGQGAYEQYF.

The chain recombines TRBV5-4 with TRBJ1-6; D unclear. Germline CDR1 and CDR2: SGHNT and YYREEE (reference sequence). The CDR3 totals 15 residues. Deletions cut 4 bases from V and 8 bases from J, with 16 bases between. The CDR3 DNA reads as TGTGCCAGCAGCAGATCGGGGAGGTTGGATTCACCCCTCCACTTT. Translation: CASSRSGRLDSPLHF.

This chain's CDR3 is CASSESPIDGYTF. The CDR3 DNA follows: TGCGCCAGCAGTGAGTCCCCGATAGATGGCTACACCTTC. The chain carries TRBV10-1 and TRBJ1-2, with D hard to call. CDR3 length: 13 amino acids. V lost 0 bases and J lost 6, with 8 bases in between. The germline gives CDR1 WNHNN, CDR2 SYGVQD (reference sequence).

The V and J genes are TRBV28 and TRBJ1-2, with D possibly matching TRBD1 (6 bases). With 5 bases removed from V and 8 bases from J, the gap between germline ends came to 9 bases. The length of the CDR3 is 11 residues. Germline CDR1 is MDHEN and CDR2 is SYDVKM. The CDR3 spells CASSLDRGYTF. In nucleotides, the CDR3 is TGTGCCAGCAGTCTCGACAGGGGCTACACCTTC.

The chain recombines TRBV6-1 with TRBJ2-1; 9 positions match TRBD1. In germline, CDR1 is MNHNS, CDR2 SASEGT. Trimming took 4 bases from V and 5 from J; bases not matched to a gene: 6. The CDR3 runs to 15 residues. CDR3 in DNA: TGTGCCAGCAGTGCCCCCGGGACAGGGCACAATGAGCAGTTCTTC. It encodes CASSAPGTGHNEQFF.